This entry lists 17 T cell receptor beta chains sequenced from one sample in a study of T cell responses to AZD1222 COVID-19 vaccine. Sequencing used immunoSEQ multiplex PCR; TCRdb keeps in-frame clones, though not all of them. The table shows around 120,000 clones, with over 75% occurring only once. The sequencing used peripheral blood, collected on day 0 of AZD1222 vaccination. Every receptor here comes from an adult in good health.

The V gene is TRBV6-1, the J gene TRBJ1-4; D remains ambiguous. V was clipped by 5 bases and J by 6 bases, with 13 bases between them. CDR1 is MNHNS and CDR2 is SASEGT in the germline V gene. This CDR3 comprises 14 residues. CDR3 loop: CASSYSGLDEKLFF. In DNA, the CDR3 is TGTGCCAGCAGTTATAGTGGCCTGGATGAAAAACTGTTTTTT.

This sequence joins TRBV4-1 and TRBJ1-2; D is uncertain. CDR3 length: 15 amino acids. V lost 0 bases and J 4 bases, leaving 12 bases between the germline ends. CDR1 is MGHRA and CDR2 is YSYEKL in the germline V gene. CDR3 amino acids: CASSQEAPAFYGYTF. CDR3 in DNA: TGCGCCAGCAGCCAAGAGGCACCGGCCTTCTATGGCTACACCTTC.

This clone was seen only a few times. CDR3 protein: CASSARTGLPYEQYF. The CDR3 DNA reads TGTGCCAGTAGTGCTAGAACGGGGCTTCCCTACGAGCAGTACTTC. The rearrangement links TRBV19 to TRBJ2-7; D possibly matches TRBD1 or TRBD2 (5 bases each). The CDR3 sequence is 15 residues long. CDR1 LNHDA and CDR2 SQIVND come from the germline V gene (reference sequence). V dropped 5 bases and J dropped 2 bases, with 16 bases sitting between them.

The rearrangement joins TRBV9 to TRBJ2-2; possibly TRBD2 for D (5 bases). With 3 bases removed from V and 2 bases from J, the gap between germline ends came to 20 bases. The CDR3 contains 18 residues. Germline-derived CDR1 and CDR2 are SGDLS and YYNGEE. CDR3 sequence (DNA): TGTGCCAGCAGCGGAGGAGTCCGATTAGCGTCCAACACCGGGGAGCTGTTTTTT. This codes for CASSGGVRLASNTGELFF. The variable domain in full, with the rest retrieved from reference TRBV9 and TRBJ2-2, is DSGVTQTPKHLITATGQRVTLRCSPRSGDLSVYWYQQSLDQGLQFLIQYYNGEERAKGNILERFSAQQFPDLHSELNLSSLELGDSALYFCASSGGVRLASNTGELFFGEGSRLTVL.

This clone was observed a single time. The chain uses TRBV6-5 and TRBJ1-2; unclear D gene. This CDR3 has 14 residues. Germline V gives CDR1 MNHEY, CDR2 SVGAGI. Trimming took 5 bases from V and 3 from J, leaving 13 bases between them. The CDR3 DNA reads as TGTGCCAGCAGTACCCCTCGTCTTGACTATGGCTACACCTTC. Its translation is CASSTPRLDYGYTF.

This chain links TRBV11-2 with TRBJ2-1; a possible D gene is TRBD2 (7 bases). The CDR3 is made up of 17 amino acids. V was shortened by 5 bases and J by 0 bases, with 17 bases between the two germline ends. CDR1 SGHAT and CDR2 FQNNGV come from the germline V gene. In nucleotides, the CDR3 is TGTGCCAGCAGCCCGCGCGGGGGCCTAAGCTCCTACAATGAGCAGTTCTTC. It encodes CASSPRGGLSSYNEQFF.

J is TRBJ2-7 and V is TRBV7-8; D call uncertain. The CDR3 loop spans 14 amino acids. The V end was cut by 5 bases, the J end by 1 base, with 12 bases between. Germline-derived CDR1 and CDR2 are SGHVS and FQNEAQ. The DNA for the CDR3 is TGTGCCAGCAGCCCGCAGTCAATTTCCTACGAGCAGTACTTC. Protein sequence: CASSPQSISYEQYF.

CDR3 in DNA: TGCGCCAGCAGTGAAAGTGTAGGGACCGCCGAAAAACTGTTTTTT. This sequence encodes CASSESVGTAEKLFF. The chain combines TRBV10-2 with TRBJ1-4, with D possibly matching TRBD1 (5 bases). Between the trimmed V and J ends, which lost 3 bases and 8 bases, there was a span of 16 bases. The length of the CDR3 is 15 residues. Germline lookup yields CDR1 WSHSY and CDR2 SAAADI.

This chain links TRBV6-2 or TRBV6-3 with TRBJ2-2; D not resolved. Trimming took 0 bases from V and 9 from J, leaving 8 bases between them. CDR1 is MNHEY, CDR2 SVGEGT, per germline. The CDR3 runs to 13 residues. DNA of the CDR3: TGTGCCAGCAGTTACTCGGTCGTAAGGGAGCTGTTTTTT. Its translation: CASSYSVVRELFF.

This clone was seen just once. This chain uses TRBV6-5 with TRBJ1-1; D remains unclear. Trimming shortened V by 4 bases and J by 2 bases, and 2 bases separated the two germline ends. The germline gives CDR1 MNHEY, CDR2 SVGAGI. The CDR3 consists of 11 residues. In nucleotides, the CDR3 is TGTGCCAGCAGTTCCAACACTGAAGCTTTCTTT. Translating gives CASSSNTEAFF.

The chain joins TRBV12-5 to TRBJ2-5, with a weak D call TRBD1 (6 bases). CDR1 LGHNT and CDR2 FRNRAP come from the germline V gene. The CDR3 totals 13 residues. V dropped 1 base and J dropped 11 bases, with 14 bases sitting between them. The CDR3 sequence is CASGLADRTPQYF. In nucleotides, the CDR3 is TGTGCTAGTGGTTTGGCCGACAGGACCCCGCAGTACTTC.

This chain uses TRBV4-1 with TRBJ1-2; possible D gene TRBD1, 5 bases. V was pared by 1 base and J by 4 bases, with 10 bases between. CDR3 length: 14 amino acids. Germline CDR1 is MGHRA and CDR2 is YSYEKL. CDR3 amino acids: CASSQVGARYGYTF. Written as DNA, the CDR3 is TGCGCCAGCAGCCAAGTTGGGGCCCGCTATGGCTACACCTTC.

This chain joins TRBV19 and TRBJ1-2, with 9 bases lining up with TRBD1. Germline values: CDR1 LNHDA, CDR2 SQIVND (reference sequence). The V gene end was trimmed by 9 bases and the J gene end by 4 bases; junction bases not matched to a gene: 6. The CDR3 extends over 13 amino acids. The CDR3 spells CARIRQGVYGYTF. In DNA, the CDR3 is TGTGCCAGGATCAGACAGGGGGTCTATGGCTACACCTTC.

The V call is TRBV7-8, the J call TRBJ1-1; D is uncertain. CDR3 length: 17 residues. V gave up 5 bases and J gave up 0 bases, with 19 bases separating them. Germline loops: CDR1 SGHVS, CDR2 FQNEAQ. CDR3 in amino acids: CASSPRFRRTMNTEAFF. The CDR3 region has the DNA TGTGCCAGCAGCCCTCGGTTTAGGCGAACTATGAACACTGAAGCTTTCTTT.

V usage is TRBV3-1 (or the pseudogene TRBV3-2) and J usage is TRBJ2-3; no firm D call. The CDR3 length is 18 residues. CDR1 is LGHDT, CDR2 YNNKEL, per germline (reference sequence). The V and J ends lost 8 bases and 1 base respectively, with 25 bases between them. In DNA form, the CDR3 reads TGTGCCAGCTCCTCAAGGCCGGGTACCCTTTTCGGCACAGATACGCAGTATTTT. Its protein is CASSSRPGTLFGTDTQYF.

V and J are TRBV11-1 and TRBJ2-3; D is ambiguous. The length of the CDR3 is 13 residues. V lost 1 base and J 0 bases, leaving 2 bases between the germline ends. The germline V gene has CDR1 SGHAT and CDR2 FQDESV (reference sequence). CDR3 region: CASSLDSTDTQYF. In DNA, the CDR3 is TGTGCCAGCAGCTTAGATAGCACAGATACGCAGTATTTT.

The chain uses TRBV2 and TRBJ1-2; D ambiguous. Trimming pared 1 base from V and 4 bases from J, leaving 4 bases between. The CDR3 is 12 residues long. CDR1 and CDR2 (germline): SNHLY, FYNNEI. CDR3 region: CASSEGRYGYTF. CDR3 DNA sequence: TGTGCCAGCAGTGAAGGGCGCTATGGCTACACCTTC. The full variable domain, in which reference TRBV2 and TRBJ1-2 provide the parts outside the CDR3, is EPEVTQTPSHQVTQMGQEVILRCVPISNHLYFYWYRQILGQKVEFLVSFYNNEISEKSEIFDDQFSVERPDGSNFTLKIRSTKLEDSAMYFCASSEGRYGYTFGSGTRLTVV.